These T cell receptor beta chains were read from a single sample in a study of cytomegalovirus exposure and HLA in healthy donors. Generated by immunoSEQ multiplex PCR, the TCRdb table keeps only in-frame clones and is missing some. The data show 140,000 to 150,000 clones, with around 80% seen just once and around 3.2% held by the top ten. The specimen sequenced was PBMCs. Receptor source: a female donor in good health and CMV-seronegative. Each CDR3 is given with its conserved first and last residue. D genes are given only for firm matches. A clone size is listed for some rows: how often the clone was seen (once, few, many), or a class if it is expanded.

size: -
D: TRBD2
J: TRBJ2-1
V: TRBV4-2
CDR3: CASSLGSSGRYNEQFF
DNA: TGTGCCAGCAGCCTAGGTTCTAGCGGGAGGTACAATGAGCAGTTCTTC

size: -
D: TRBD2
J: TRBJ2-1
V: TRBV14
CDR3: CASSKRAGLRDNEQFF
DNA: TGTGCCAGCAGCAAGAGAGCGGGATTGAGAGACAATGAGCAGTTCTTC

size: once
D: TRBD1
J: TRBJ1-1
V: TRBV18
CDR3: CASSVKTGTGNTEAFF
DNA: TGTGCCAGCTCTGTGAAAACCGGGACAGGGAACACTGAAGCTTTCTTT

size: -
D: TRBD1
J: TRBJ1-3
V: TRBV2
CDR3: CASSAGTGPLSGNTIYF
DNA: TGTGCCAGCAGCGCCGGGACAGGGCCTCTTAGTGGAAACACCATATATTTT

size: -
D: -
J: TRBJ2-1
V: TRBV5-1
CDR3: CASSSLVQDEQFF
DNA: TGCGCCAGCAGCTCACTAGTTCAAGATGAGCAGTTCTTC

size: -
D: -
J: TRBJ1-5
V: TRBV11-2
CDR3: CASSLGDSGHQPQHF
DNA: TGTGCCAGCAGCTTAGGGGACTCAGGGCATCAGCCCCAGCATTTT

size: -
D: TRBD2
J: TRBJ2-1
V: TRBV30
CDR3: CAWSVERTSGSRNEQFF
DNA: TGTGCCTGGAGTGTTGAGCGGACTAGCGGGAGTCGCAATGAGCAGTTCTTC

size: once
D: TRBD2
J: TRBJ2-3
V: TRBV14
CDR3: CASSQGLAGQLDTQYF
DNA: TGTGCCAGCAGCCAAGGGCTAGCGGGGCAGCTAGATACGCAGTATTTT

size: once
D: -
J: TRBJ2-7
V: TRBV2
CDR3: CATQRLVGVGDEQYF
DNA: TGTGCCACCCAGAGACTAGTCGGGGTGGGCGACGAGCAGTACTTC

size: -
D: -
J: TRBJ1-1
V: TRBV5-1
CDR3: CASSWDFRALSEAFF
DNA: TGCGCCAGCAGCTGGGACTTCAGGGCCCTTTCTGAAGCTTTCTTT

size: once
D: -
J: TRBJ2-5
V: TRBV7-8
CDR3: CASSSSEETQYF
DNA: TGTGCCAGCAGCTCCAGCGAAGAGACCCAGTACTTC

size: -
D: -
J: TRBJ1-4
V: TRBV5-1
CDR3: CASSPTDPRTNEKLFF
DNA: TGCGCCAGCAGCCCGACCGACCCTAGGACTAATGAAAAACTGTTTTTT

size: -
D: -
J: TRBJ2-7
V: TRBV5-3
CDR3: CARSSVDKTTGEGYYEQYF
DNA: TGTGCCAGAAGCTCGGTTGACAAAACGACAGGCGAGGGGTACTACGAGCAGTACTTC

size: -
D: -
J: TRBJ1-2
V: TRBV28
CDR3: CASSLEGSYGYTF
DNA: TGTGCCAGCAGTTTAGAGGGTTCCTATGGCTACACCTTC

size: -
D: -
J: TRBJ1-6
V: TRBV4-2
CDR3: CASSQGGLRGNSPLHF
DNA: TGTGCCAGCAGCCAAGGGGGCCTGAGGGGGAATTCACCCCTCCACTTT

size: -
D: -
J: TRBJ1-1
V: TRBV5-1
CDR3: CASSLGPGLNTEAFF
DNA: TGCGCCAGCAGCTTGGGCCCAGGTTTGAACACTGAAGCTTTCTTT

size: -
D: -
J: TRBJ2-7
V: TRBV7-9
CDR3: CASSPRVGVAPYEQYF
DNA: TGTGCCAGCAGCCCCCGCGTCGGGGTAGCTCCCTACGAGCAGTACTTC

size: once
D: TRBD2
J: TRBJ2-7
V: TRBV28
CDR3: CASSPLLAGGTNEQYF
DNA: TGTGCCAGCAGTCCCCTTCTAGCGGGGGGGACGAACGAGCAGTACTTC

size: -
D: TRBD2
J: TRBJ2-6
V: TRBV4-2
CDR3: CASSQEGRVSGANVLTF
DNA: TGTGCCAGCAGCCAAGAGGGGAGGGTCTCTGGGGCCAACGTCCTGACTTTC

size: -
D: TRBD1
J: TRBJ2-5
V: TRBV28
CDR3: CASRDAGGRETQYF
DNA: TGTGCCAGCAGGGACGCAGGGGGCAGAGAGACCCAGTACTTC

size: -
D: TRBD2
J: TRBJ2-2
V: TRBV11-2
CDR3: CASSLGSIGTRYTGELFF
DNA: TGTGCCAGCAGCTTAGGGTCTATTGGGACTAGATACACCGGGGAGCTGTTTTTT

size: -
D: TRBD2
J: TRBJ2-7
V: TRBV5-4
CDR3: CASSPTSGRLDYEQYF
DNA: TGTGCCAGCAGCCCGACTAGCGGGAGGCTGGATTACGAGCAGTACTTC

size: -
D: TRBD1
J: TRBJ1-2
V: TRBV5-1
CDR3: CASSRGQGHGYTF
DNA: TGCGCCAGCAGCCGTGGACAGGGTCATGGCTACACCTTC

size: -
D: TRBD2
J: TRBJ2-1
V: TRBV5-1
CDR3: CASSLGVGDYYNEQFF
DNA: TGCGCCAGCAGCCTGGGAGTGGGGGACTACTACAATGAGCAGTTCTTC

size: few
D: -
J: TRBJ2-7
V: TRBV6-1
CDR3: CASSVGESYEQYF
DNA: TGTGCCAGCAGTGTCGGGGAGTCCTACGAGCAGTACTTC

size: -
D: TRBD1
J: TRBJ2-1
V: TRBV5-1
CDR3: CASSFGQGRYNEQFF
DNA: TGCGCCAGCAGCTTTGGACAGGGACGATACAATGAGCAGTTCTTC

size: -
D: TRBD1
J: TRBJ1-1
V: TRBV5-1
CDR3: CASSLTPTGGLKVDTEAFF
DNA: TGCGCCAGCAGCTTAACACCGACAGGGGGGCTTAAGGTGGACACTGAAGCTTTCTTT

size: few
D: -
J: TRBJ1-6
V: TRBV7-6
CDR3: CASSFLSGAGSPLHF
DNA: TGTGCCAGCAGCTTCCTCTCTGGTGCGGGGTCACCCCTCCACTTT

size: -
D: TRBD1
J: TRBJ1-2
V: TRBV6-6
CDR3: CASDEMTGGYGYTF
DNA: TGTGCCAGTGATGAAATGACAGGGGGCTATGGCTACACCTTC

size: -
D: TRBD2
J: TRBJ2-1
V: TRBV4-2
CDR3: CASSQDFTTSALEQFF
DNA: TGTGCCAGCAGCCAAGACTTTACAACTAGCGCTCTTGAGCAGTTCTTC

size: -
D: TRBD2
J: TRBJ2-1
V: TRBV10-3
CDR3: CAIRATSGSQYEQFF
DNA: TGTGCCATCAGGGCCACTAGCGGGAGTCAGTATGAGCAGTTCTTC

size: -
D: -
J: TRBJ1-5
V: TRBV18
CDR3: CASSLGTSQPQHF
DNA: TGTGCCAGCTCACTGGGGACTAGTCAGCCCCAGCATTTT

size: -
D: TRBD1
J: TRBJ1-2
V: TRBV19
CDR3: CASRGDRALGGYTF
DNA: TGTGCCAGTAGGGGGGACAGGGCTTTGGGTGGCTACACCTTC

size: -
D: TRBD1
J: TRBJ2-5
V: TRBV15
CDR3: CATSLTRSGGQYF
DNA: TGTGCCACCAGCTTAACGCGTTCAGGGGGTCAGTACTTC

size: once
D: TRBD1
J: TRBJ1-4
V: TRBV7-9
CDR3: CSSSTGQGANEKLFF
DNA: TGTTCCAGCAGCACCGGACAGGGGGCTAATGAAAAACTGTTTTTT

size: -
D: TRBD1
J: TRBJ2-3
V: TRBV7-3
CDR3: CASSRDRGADTQYF
DNA: TGTGCCAGCAGCCGGGACAGGGGGGCAGATACGCAGTATTTT

size: -
D: TRBD1
J: TRBJ2-3
V: TRBV7-3
CDR3: CASSSTGTRADTQYF
DNA: TGTGCCAGCAGCTCGACAGGGACCAGGGCAGATACGCAGTATTTT